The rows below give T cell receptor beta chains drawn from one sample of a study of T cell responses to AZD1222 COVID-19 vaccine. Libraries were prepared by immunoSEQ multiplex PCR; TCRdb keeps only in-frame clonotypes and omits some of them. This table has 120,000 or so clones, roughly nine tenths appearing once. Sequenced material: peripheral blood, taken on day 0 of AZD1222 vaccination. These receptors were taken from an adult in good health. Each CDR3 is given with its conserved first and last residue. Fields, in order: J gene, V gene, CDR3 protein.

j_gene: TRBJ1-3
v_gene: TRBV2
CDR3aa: CASSRGTVSGNTIYF

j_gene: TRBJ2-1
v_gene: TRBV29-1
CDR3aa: CSVEGGRSYNEQFF

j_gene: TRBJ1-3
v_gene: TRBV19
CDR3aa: CASIPTGGNTIYF

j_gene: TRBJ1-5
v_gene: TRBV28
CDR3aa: CASSFPGRDQPQHF

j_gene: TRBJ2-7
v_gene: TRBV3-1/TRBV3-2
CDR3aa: CASSQAKDRGEQYF

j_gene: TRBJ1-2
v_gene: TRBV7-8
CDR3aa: CASSAGQSNYGYTF

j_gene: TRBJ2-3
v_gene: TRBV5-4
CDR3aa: CASSPRLAGTDTQYF

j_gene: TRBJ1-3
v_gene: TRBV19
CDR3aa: CATGQGARGNTIYF

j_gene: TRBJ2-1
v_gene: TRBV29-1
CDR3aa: CSARGSYNEQFF

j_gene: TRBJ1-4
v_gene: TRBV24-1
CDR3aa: CATSDPRDPAEKLFF

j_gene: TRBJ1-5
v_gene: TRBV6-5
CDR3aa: CASSYSGRGSNQPQHF

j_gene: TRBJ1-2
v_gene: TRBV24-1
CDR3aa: CATSDWTGGNYGYTF

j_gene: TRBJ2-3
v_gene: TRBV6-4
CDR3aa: CASSDSPRGPDTQYF

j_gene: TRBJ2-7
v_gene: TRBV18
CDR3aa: CASSEGSYEQYF

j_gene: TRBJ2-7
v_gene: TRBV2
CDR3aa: CASSEWATSREQYF

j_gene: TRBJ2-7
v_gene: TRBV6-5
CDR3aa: CASIPQLAGYEQYF

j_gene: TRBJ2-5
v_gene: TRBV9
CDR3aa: CASSRTSDILETQYF

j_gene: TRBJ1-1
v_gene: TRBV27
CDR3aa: CASSPLGAHTEAFF

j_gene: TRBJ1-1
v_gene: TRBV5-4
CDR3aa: CASSLGPNRADTEAFF

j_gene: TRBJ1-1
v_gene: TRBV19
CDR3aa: CASLQGINTEAFF

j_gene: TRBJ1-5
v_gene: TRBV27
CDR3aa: CASSFGWVKGDQPQHF

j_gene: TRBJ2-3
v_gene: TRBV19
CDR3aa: CASSMTWAARSDTQYF

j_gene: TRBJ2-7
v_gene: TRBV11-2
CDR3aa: CASSLELKEAPEQYF

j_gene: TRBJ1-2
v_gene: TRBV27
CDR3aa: CASSPSPTGAGGYTF

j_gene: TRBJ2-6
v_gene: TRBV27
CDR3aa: CASSTTGAAGANVLTF

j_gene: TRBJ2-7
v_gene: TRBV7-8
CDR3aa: CASSIQGFSYEQYF

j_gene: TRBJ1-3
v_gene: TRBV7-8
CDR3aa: CASSLEAGTGNTIYF

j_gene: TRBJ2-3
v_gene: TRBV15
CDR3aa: CATSRDGGGGLVDTQYF

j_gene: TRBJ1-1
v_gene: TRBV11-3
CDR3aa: CASSGGQANTEAFF

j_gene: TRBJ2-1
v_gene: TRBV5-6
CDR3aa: CASSPLGIRGVGMNEQFF

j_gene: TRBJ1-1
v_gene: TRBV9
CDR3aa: CASSVVGTGGWTEAFF

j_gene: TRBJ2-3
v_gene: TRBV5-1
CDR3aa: CASSLGGTVADTQYF

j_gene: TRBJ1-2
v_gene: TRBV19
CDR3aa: CASSMSRSTIYGYTF

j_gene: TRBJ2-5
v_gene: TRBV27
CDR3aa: CASSLWKGQETQYF

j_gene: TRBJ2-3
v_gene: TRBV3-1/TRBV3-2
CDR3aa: CASSQGDTQYF

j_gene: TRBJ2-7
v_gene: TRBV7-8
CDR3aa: CASSLGIEGGRYEQYF

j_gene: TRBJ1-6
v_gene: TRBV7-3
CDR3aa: CASSPAPGNSPLHF

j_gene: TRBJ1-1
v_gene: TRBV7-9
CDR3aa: CASSLAPAGNTEAFF

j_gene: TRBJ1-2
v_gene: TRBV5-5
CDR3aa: CASSFWQGGYGYTF

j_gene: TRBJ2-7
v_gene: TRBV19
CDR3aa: CASSLGRAYEQYF

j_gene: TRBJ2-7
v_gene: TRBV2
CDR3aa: CASRWAGGGYEQYF

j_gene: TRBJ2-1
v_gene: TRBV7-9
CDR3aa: CASSGGLANEQFF

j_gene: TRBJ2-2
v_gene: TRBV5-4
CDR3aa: CASSFYRGSNTGELFF

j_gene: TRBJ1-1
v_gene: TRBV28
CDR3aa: CASSLTAHRKAFF

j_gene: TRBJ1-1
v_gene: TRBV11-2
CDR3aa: CASSKDRGMNTEAFF

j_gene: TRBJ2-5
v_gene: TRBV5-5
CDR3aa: CASSLEVQGFKETQYF

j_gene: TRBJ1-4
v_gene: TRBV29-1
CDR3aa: CSVQYRVYNEKLFF

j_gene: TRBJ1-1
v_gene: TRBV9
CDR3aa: CASSPAPRGTEAFF

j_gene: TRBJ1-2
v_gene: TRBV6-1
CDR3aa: CASSEFAGYLYGYTF

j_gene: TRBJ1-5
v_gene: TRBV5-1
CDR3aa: CASSLVGDSNQPQHF

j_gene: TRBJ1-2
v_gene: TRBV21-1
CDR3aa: CASSGTGHHNYGYTF

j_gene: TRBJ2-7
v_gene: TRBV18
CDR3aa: CASSPVFSSGTYEQYF

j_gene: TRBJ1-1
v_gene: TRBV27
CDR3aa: CATLGGSTEAFF

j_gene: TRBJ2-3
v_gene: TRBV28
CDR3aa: CASSYRGTSFESDTQYF

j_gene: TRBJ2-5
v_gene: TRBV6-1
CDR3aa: CASSEGLPQETQYF

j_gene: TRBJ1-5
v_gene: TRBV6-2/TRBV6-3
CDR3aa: CASSYNIGQLNQPQHF

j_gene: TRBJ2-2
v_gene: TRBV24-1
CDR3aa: CAVSRDSLNTGELFF

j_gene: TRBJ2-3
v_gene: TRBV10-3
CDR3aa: CAISEWTSGREGADTQYF